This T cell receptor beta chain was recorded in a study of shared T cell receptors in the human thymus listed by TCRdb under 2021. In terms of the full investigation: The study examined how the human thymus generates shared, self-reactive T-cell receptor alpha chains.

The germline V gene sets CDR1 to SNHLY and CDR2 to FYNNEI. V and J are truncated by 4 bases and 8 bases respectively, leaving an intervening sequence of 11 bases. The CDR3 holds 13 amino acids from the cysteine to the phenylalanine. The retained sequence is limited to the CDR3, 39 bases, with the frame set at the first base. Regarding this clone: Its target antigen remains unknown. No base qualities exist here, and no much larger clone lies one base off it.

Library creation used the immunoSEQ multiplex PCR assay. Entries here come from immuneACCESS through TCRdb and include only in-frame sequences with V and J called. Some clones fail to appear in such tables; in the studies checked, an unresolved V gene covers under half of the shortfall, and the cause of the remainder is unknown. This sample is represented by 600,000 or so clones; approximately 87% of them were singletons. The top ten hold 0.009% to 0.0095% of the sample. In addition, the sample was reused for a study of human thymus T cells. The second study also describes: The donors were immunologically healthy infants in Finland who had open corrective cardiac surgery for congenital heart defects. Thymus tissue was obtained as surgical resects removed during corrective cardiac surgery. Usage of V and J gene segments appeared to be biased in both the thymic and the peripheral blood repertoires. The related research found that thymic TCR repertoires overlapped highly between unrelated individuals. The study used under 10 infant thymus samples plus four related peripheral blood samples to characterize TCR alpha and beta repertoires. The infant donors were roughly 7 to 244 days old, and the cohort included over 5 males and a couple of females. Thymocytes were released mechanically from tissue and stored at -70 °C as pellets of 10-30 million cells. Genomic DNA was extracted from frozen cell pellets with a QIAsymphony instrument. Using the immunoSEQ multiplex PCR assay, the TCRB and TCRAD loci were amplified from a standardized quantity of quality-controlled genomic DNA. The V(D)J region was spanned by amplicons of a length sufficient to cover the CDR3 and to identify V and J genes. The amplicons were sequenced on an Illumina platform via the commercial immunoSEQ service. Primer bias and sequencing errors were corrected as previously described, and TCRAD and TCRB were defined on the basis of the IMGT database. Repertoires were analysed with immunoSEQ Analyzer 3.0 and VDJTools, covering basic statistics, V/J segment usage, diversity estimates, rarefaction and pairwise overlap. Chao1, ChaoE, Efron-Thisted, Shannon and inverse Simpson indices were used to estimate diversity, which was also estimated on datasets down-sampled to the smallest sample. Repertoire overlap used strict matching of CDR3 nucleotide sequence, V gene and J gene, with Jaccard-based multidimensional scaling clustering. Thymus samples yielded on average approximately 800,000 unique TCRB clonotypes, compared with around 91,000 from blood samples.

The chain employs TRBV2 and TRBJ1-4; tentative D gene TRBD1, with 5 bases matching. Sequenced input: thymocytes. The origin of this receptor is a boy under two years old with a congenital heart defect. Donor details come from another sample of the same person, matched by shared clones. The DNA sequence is TGTGCCAGCAGTGGAGGGGCGGGAGAAAAACTGTTTTTT. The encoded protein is CASSGGAGEKLFF.